This is a list of T cell receptor beta chains from one sample in a study of technical replicates of blood from several donors. The repertoire was sequenced with immunoSEQ multiplex PCR; TCRdb's copy has only in-frame clones and lacks some. The sample carries 55,000 to 85,000 clones, roughly 97% recorded once. The specimen sequenced was T cells isolated from PBMCs. The receptors come from a human donor in good health. CDR3s include the opening cysteine and the closing phenylalanine or tryptophan. Each record gives: V gene, D gene, J gene, clone size, CDR3 protein, CDR3 DNA. D genes are given only for firm matches. A row's size may be missing; if present it is once, few, many or a size class.

v_gene: TRBV7-7
d_gene: -
j_gene: TRBJ2-5
abundance: -
CDR3aa: CASSLGTEETQYF
CDR3nt: TGTGCCAGCAGCTTAGGGACAGAAGAGACCCAGTACTTC

v_gene: TRBV14
d_gene: -
j_gene: TRBJ2-7
abundance: few
CDR3aa: CASSMDSWYEQYF
CDR3nt: TGTGCCAGCAGCATGGACAGTTGGTACGAGCAGTACTTC

v_gene: TRBV28
d_gene: TRBD1
j_gene: TRBJ2-7
abundance: -
CDR3aa: CASSPPTGSAYEQYF
CDR3nt: TGTGCCAGCAGTCCCCCGACAGGGAGTGCCTACGAGCAGTACTTC

v_gene: TRBV7-6
d_gene: TRBD1
j_gene: TRBJ1-5
abundance: once
CDR3aa: CASSPMEQGTKHF
CDR3nt: TGTGCCAGCAGCCCTATGGAACAGGGGACGAAGCATTTT

v_gene: TRBV5-1
d_gene: -
j_gene: TRBJ1-5
abundance: once
CDR3aa: CASSQGGDQPQHF
CDR3nt: TGCGCCAGCAGTCAGGGAGGCGATCAGCCCCAGCATTTT

v_gene: TRBV19
d_gene: -
j_gene: TRBJ1-5
abundance: -
CDR3aa: CASSILAGDQPQHF
CDR3nt: TGTGCCAGTAGTATATTGGCCGGAGATCAGCCCCAGCATTTT

v_gene: TRBV28
d_gene: TRBD2
j_gene: TRBJ2-7
abundance: -
CDR3aa: CASSSSSGRAYEQYF
CDR3nt: TGTGCCAGCAGTTCTTCTAGCGGGAGGGCCTACGAGCAGTACTTC

v_gene: TRBV27
d_gene: -
j_gene: TRBJ1-5
abundance: -
CDR3aa: CASSSYNQPQHF
CDR3nt: TGTGCCAGCAGTTCTTACAATCAGCCCCAGCATTTT

v_gene: TRBV18
d_gene: TRBD1
j_gene: TRBJ2-3
abundance: -
CDR3aa: CASSPGTGADTQYF
CDR3nt: TGTGCCAGCTCACCCGGGACAGGGGCAGATACGCAGTATTTT

v_gene: TRBV6-1
d_gene: -
j_gene: TRBJ1-5
abundance: -
CDR3aa: CASNLQNQPQHF
CDR3nt: TGTGCCAGCAACCTCCAGAATCAGCCCCAGCATTTT

v_gene: TRBV6-1
d_gene: -
j_gene: TRBJ1-6
abundance: -
CDR3aa: CASSEARGSSYNSPLHF
CDR3nt: TGTGCCAGCAGTGAAGCGCGAGGAAGCTCCTATAATTCACCCCTCCACTTT

v_gene: TRBV11-2
d_gene: -
j_gene: TRBJ1-3
abundance: -
CDR3aa: CASSFPGKSGNTIYF
CDR3nt: TGTGCCAGCAGCTTCCCAGGGAAATCTGGAAACACCATATATTTT

v_gene: TRBV11-1
d_gene: -
j_gene: TRBJ2-7
abundance: -
CDR3aa: CASSLNGEVEQYF
CDR3nt: TGTGCCAGCAGCTTAAACGGGGAGGTCGAGCAGTACTTC

v_gene: TRBV28
d_gene: -
j_gene: TRBJ2-7
abundance: -
CDR3aa: CASSLLRAAGYEQYF
CDR3nt: TGTGCCAGCAGTTTACTTCGGGCGGCAGGGTACGAGCAGTACTTC

v_gene: TRBV20-1
d_gene: -
j_gene: TRBJ2-1
abundance: -
CDR3aa: CSAGTQVEQFF
CDR3nt: TGCAGTGCCGGGACACAGGTAGAGCAGTTCTTC

v_gene: TRBV6-5
d_gene: -
j_gene: TRBJ1-1
abundance: -
CDR3aa: CASSTQGVLNTEAFF
CDR3nt: TGTGCCAGCAGTACACAGGGCGTCCTCAACACTGAAGCTTTCTTT

v_gene: TRBV7-9
d_gene: -
j_gene: TRBJ2-2
abundance: -
CDR3aa: CASSHYYYTGELFF
CDR3nt: TGTGCCAGCAGCCATTACTATTACACCGGGGAGCTGTTTTTT

v_gene: TRBV7-2
d_gene: TRBD2
j_gene: TRBJ2-1
abundance: -
CDR3aa: CASSRRTSGGFYNEQFF
CDR3nt: TGTGCCAGCAGCCGGAGGACTAGCGGGGGGTTCTACAATGAGCAGTTCTTC

v_gene: TRBV12-2
d_gene: -
j_gene: TRBJ1-2
abundance: -
CDR3aa: CASHSGGSGYTF
CDR3nt: TGTGCAAGTCACTCCGGGGGTAGTGGCTACACCTTC

v_gene: TRBV5-4
d_gene: -
j_gene: TRBJ2-7
abundance: -
CDR3aa: CASSLYAGRRNEQYF
CDR3nt: TGTGCCAGCAGCTTGTATGCAGGGAGGAGGAACGAGCAGTACTTC

v_gene: TRBV7-8
d_gene: TRBD1
j_gene: TRBJ1-2
abundance: -
CDR3aa: CASSLRGQGARIDYGYTF
CDR3nt: TGTGCCAGCAGCTTAAGGGGACAGGGGGCTCGAATCGACTATGGCTACACCTTC

v_gene: TRBV29-1
d_gene: TRBD2
j_gene: TRBJ2-7
abundance: -
CDR3aa: CSVSGLAGGYEQYF
CDR3nt: TGCAGCGTGTCTGGACTAGCGGGAGGATACGAGCAGTACTTC

v_gene: TRBV19
d_gene: -
j_gene: TRBJ1-1
abundance: -
CDR3aa: CASSHPMDTYMNTEAFF
CDR3nt: TGTGCCAGTAGTCATCCCATGGACACGTATATGAACACTGAAGCTTTCTTT

v_gene: TRBV25-1
d_gene: -
j_gene: TRBJ2-7
abundance: -
CDR3aa: CASSDHYDQQSYEQYF
CDR3nt: TGTGCCAGCAGTGATCATTACGACCAACAGTCCTACGAGCAGTACTTC